This TCR beta chain derives from a study of CD8+ T cells in alopecia areata. Whole-study results and caveats: Normal skin's resident alphabeta T cells are also sequenced in scalp samples. Sharing of TCRs across patients appeared less clear than in mice, possibly for HLA-related reasons. More clonal than normal scalp was lesional scalp, particularly alopecia totalis/universalis.

The trim removed 3 bases at V and 0 bases at J, leaving 11 bases unmatched. This CDR3 comprises 17 residues. The germline gives CDR1 GTSNPN, CDR2 SVGIG (reference sequence). This clone was observed a few times. Its antigen remains unidentified. TCR sequencing used cDNA made by reverse transcription of extracted RNA. The data were produced by immunoSEQ multiplex PCR, yet TCRdb's version contains in-frame clones alone and is incomplete. The sample carries some 110,000 clones, less than 80% recorded once. The sequencing input was CD4+ T cells sorted from blood. The source of this sequence is a human donor in good health. J is TRBJ1-2 and V is TRBV30, with 9 bases aligning to TRBD1. The CDR3 bases are TGTGCCTGGAGATTAGGCGGGACAGGGAAAACTAACTATGGCTACACCTTC. This gives the protein CAWRLGGTGKTNYGYTF.